Listed below are T cell receptor beta chains from one sample, sequenced in a study of response to subunit inactivated influenza vaccine. TCRdb independently ran MiXCR on the RT-PCR reads; one entry per CDR3 protein. The repertoire consists of about 540,000 distinct CDR3 sequences, with around 21% occurring once and the leading ten covering approximately 3%. Separately, the same data were catalogued under a study of T cells expressing NK-cell markers.

This specimen consisted of CD4+ T cells sorted from PBMCs, obtained about 12 days after vaccination. The receptor set was obtained from a man between 50 and 59 years old who received an inactivated influenza vaccine. CDR3s include the opening cysteine and the closing phenylalanine or tryptophan. The order of the fields is CDR3 length, J gene, V gene, clone size, D gene, CDR3 protein, CDR3 DNA. D genes are given only for firm matches. Clone size is not always given. Where it is, it says once, few, many or a class for expanded clones.

length: 15
J: TRBJ2-1
V: TRBV20-1
size: -
D: TRBD2
CDR3: CSARGLRGSLHEQFF
DNA: TGCAGTGCTAGAGGTTTGCGCGGGAGTTTGCATGAGCAGTTCTTC

length: 12
J: TRBJ2-5
V: TRBV20-1
size: -
D: -
CDR3: CSAQDFSETQYF
DNA: TGCAGTGCTCAGGACTTTTCTGAGACCCAGTACTTC

length: 15
J: TRBJ2-1
V: TRBV2
size: few
D: TRBD2
CDR3: CASRETSGSFNEQFF
DNA: TGTGCCAGCAGGGAAACTAGCGGGAGTTTTAATGAGCAGTTCTTC

length: 14
J: TRBJ2-3
V: TRBV7-2
size: -
D: -
CDR3: CASSLRRNTDTQYF
DNA: TGTGCCAGCAGCTTAAGGCGGAACACAGATACGCAGTATTTT

length: 14
J: TRBJ2-5
V: TRBV7-2
size: -
D: TRBD2
CDR3: CASSQSGGAGTQYF
DNA: TGTGCCAGCAGCCAAAGCGGGGGGGCCGGGACCCAGTACTTC

length: 15
J: TRBJ2-1
V: TRBV4-3
size: -
D: -
CDR3: CASSQDQGTYNEQFF
DNA: TGCGCCAGCAGCCAAGATCAGGGGACCTACAATGAGCAGTTCTTC

length: 14
J: TRBJ2-7
V: TRBV28
size: -
D: -
CDR3: CASSSPGQSYEQYF
DNA: TGTGCCAGCAGTTCCCCGGGACAATCCTACGAGCAGTACTTC

length: 12
J: TRBJ2-3
V: TRBV11-3
size: -
D: -
CDR3: CASSVGSDTQYF
DNA: TGTGCCAGCAGTGTGGGTTCAGATACGCAGTATTTT

length: 14
J: TRBJ2-2
V: TRBV7-2
size: few
D: -
CDR3: CASSLGPASGELFF
DNA: TGTGCCAGCAGCTTAGGCCCAGCCAGCGGGGAGCTGTTTTTT

length: 15
J: TRBJ2-1
V: TRBV15
size: -
D: TRBD1
CDR3: CATSREPTGYNEQFF
DNA: TGTGCCACCAGCAGAGAGCCGACAGGGTACAATGAGCAGTTCTTC

length: 15
J: TRBJ2-7
V: TRBV6-2/TRBV6-3
size: few
D: -
CDR3: CASSPDSKPSYEQYF
DNA: TGTGCCAGCAGTCCCGACAGCAAACCCTCCTACGAGCAGTACTTC

length: 14
J: TRBJ2-3
V: TRBV7-6
size: -
D: TRBD1
CDR3: CASSLALTGGTQYF
DNA: TGTGCCAGCAGCTTAGCCCTGACAGGGGGTACGCAGTATTTT

length: 11
J: TRBJ1-1
V: TRBV2
size: few
D: -
CDR3: CASARVTEAFF
DNA: TGTGCCAGTGCCCGAGTGACTGAAGCTTTCTTT

length: 15
J: TRBJ2-2
V: TRBV19
size: -
D: TRBD2
CDR3: CASSRAGTNTGELFF
DNA: TGTGCCAGCAGCCGAGCGGGAACGAACACCGGGGAGCTGTTTTTT

length: 13
J: TRBJ1-2
V: TRBV20-1
size: -
D: TRBD1
CDR3: CSAISTGDYGYTF
DNA: TGCAGTGCTATTAGCACAGGGGATTATGGCTACACCTTC

length: 15
J: TRBJ2-1
V: TRBV7-2
size: -
D: -
CDR3: CASSLVAGSYNEQFF
DNA: TGTGCCAGCAGCTTAGTTGCGGGGTCCTACAATGAGCAGTTCTTC

length: 14
J: TRBJ2-7
V: TRBV20-1
size: few
D: -
CDR3: CSAPLAGLSYEQYF
DNA: TGCAGTGCCCCCTTGGCAGGGCTCTCCTACGAGCAGTACTTC

length: 16
J: TRBJ2-2
V: TRBV5-5
size: -
D: -
CDR3: CASSFIGGEDTGELFF
DNA: TGTGCCAGCAGCTTCATCGGCGGGGAGGATACCGGGGAGCTGTTTTTT

length: 14
J: TRBJ1-2
V: TRBV4-3
size: few
D: -
CDR3: CASSQDPSGYGYTF
DNA: TGCGCCAGCAGCCAAGACCCCTCGGGCTATGGCTACACCTTC

length: 14
J: TRBJ2-1
V: TRBV7-2
size: -
D: TRBD1
CDR3: CASSLRTGGSEQFF
DNA: TGTGCCAGCAGCTTACGGACAGGGGGCAGTGAGCAGTTCTTC

length: 16
J: TRBJ2-1
V: TRBV12-3/TRBV12-4
size: -
D: TRBD2
CDR3: CASSRLAARRYNEQFF
DNA: TGTGCCAGCAGCCGACTAGCGGCTAGACGTTACAATGAGCAGTTCTTC

length: 18
J: TRBJ1-2
V: TRBV20-1
size: few
D: -
CDR3: CSARDSGPAGAANYGYTF
DNA: TGCAGTGCTAGAGATTCGGGTCCGGCAGGGGCAGCTAACTATGGCTACACCTTC

length: 15
J: TRBJ2-7
V: TRBV9
size: -
D: TRBD1
CDR3: CASSFSGTGLYEQYF
DNA: TGTGCCAGCAGCTTCTCCGGGACAGGGCTCTACGAGCAGTACTTC

length: 14
J: TRBJ1-3
V: TRBV19
size: -
D: -
CDR3: CASAVDMFGNTIYF
DNA: TGTGCCAGTGCGGTGGACATGTTTGGAAACACCATATATTTT

length: 14
J: TRBJ2-5
V: TRBV9
size: -
D: -
CDR3: CASTGGRSAQTQYF
DNA: TGTGCCAGCACCGGTGGGCGAAGTGCCCAGACCCAGTACTTC

length: 14
J: TRBJ1-2
V: TRBV5-1
size: -
D: -
CDR3: CASSSETGSDGYTF
DNA: TGCGCCAGCAGCTCCGAAACAGGGTCCGATGGCTACACCTTC

length: 11
J: TRBJ2-7
V: TRBV20-1
size: many
D: TRBD2
CDR3: CSARTSGRLYF
DNA: TGCAGTGCTAGGACTAGCGGGAGGCTCTACTTC

length: 16
J: TRBJ1-4
V: TRBV7-9
size: -
D: -
CDR3: CASSQRPLATNEKLFF
DNA: TGTGCCAGCAGCCAACGCCCGCTTGCAACTAATGAAAAACTGTTTTTT

length: 14
J: TRBJ1-2
V: TRBV6-1
size: many
D: -
CDR3: CASRTGQANYGYTF
DNA: TGTGCCAGCAGGACGGGACAAGCTAACTATGGCTACACCTTC

length: 15
J: TRBJ1-4
V: TRBV7-9
size: few
D: -
CDR3: CASSSRKGANEKLFF
DNA: TGTGCCAGCAGCTCACGGAAGGGGGCTAATGAAAAACTGTTTTTT

length: 14
J: TRBJ2-1
V: TRBV20-1
size: -
D: TRBD1
CDR3: CSARAGTDYNEQFF
DNA: TGCAGTGCACGTGCCGGGACAGACTACAATGAGCAGTTCTTC

length: 16
J: TRBJ2-5
V: TRBV18
size: -
D: -
CDR3: CASSPLPGAPQETQYF
DNA: TGTGCCAGCTCACCCCTCCCGGGAGCCCCTCAAGAGACCCAGTACTTC

length: 14
J: TRBJ2-3
V: TRBV25-1
size: -
D: -
CDR3: CASSSRVAADTQYF
DNA: TGTGCCAGCAGTTCCAGGGTAGCGGCAGATACGCAGTATTTT

length: 19
J: TRBJ2-7
V: TRBV11-2
size: once
D: TRBD2
CDR3: CASNQIAGGTFDSSYEQYF
DNA: TGTGCCAGCAACCAAATAGCGGGAGGAACTTTCGATAGCTCCTACGAGCAGTACTTC

length: 13
J: TRBJ1-1
V: TRBV5-1
size: few
D: -
CDR3: CASSFNGNTEAFF
DNA: TGCGCCAGCAGCTTTAATGGGAACACTGAAGCTTTCTTT

length: 12
J: TRBJ1-5
V: TRBV6-2/TRBV6-3
size: -
D: -
CDR3: CASSYRPRPQHF
DNA: TGTGCCAGCAGTTACAGACCCCGGCCCCAGCATTTT

length: 14
J: TRBJ2-2
V: TRBV2
size: few
D: -
CDR3: CASKADTHTGELFF
DNA: TGTGCCAGCAAAGCGGACACCCACACCGGGGAGCTGTTTTTT

length: 13
J: TRBJ2-1
V: TRBV30
size: -
D: TRBD1
CDR3: CAWSPGTDNEQFF
DNA: TGTGCCTGGAGTCCGGGGACAGACAATGAGCAGTTCTTC

length: 14
J: TRBJ1-1
V: TRBV10-3
size: -
D: TRBD1
CDR3: CAISDTTGGTQAFF
DNA: TGTGCCATCAGTGATACGACAGGGGGTACTCAAGCTTTCTTT

length: 16
J: TRBJ2-1
V: TRBV20-1
size: many
D: TRBD2
CDR3: CSAGKRGRHSYNEQFF
DNA: TGCAGTGCTGGGAAGCGGGGCCGCCACTCCTACAATGAGCAGTTCTTC

length: 16
J: TRBJ2-2
V: TRBV4-3
size: -
D: -
CDR3: CASSQEGGGAVRELFF
DNA: TGCGCCAGCAGCCAAGAAGGAGGGGGCGCGGTAAGGGAGCTGTTTTTT

length: 17
J: TRBJ2-2
V: TRBV7-9
size: -
D: TRBD2
CDR3: CASSETSGGARTGELFF
DNA: TGTGCCAGCAGCGAAACAAGCGGGGGGGCCAGGACCGGGGAGCTGTTTTTT

length: 14
J: TRBJ2-1
V: TRBV3-1
size: few
D: -
CDR3: CASSLRGADNEQFF
DNA: TGTGCCAGCAGTCTACGGGGCGCGGACAATGAGCAGTTCTTC

length: 19
J: TRBJ2-7
V: TRBV11-2
size: -
D: TRBD1
CDR3: CASSLIFRVGDREDYEQYF
DNA: TGTGCCAGCAGCTTAATCTTTCGGGTTGGGGACAGGGAGGACTACGAGCAGTACTTC

length: 18
J: TRBJ2-5
V: TRBV6-5
size: -
D: TRBD2
CDR3: CASSYSLSGGVRKETQYF
DNA: TGTGCCAGCAGTTACTCGTTAAGCGGGGGAGTACGTAAAGAGACCCAGTACTTC

length: 15
J: TRBJ1-5
V: TRBV6-2/TRBV6-3
size: few
D: -
CDR3: CASTIQGGSNQPQHF
DNA: TGTGCCAGCACGATCCAAGGAGGGAGCAATCAGCCCCAGCATTTT

length: 13
J: TRBJ1-2
V: TRBV3-1
size: -
D: TRBD1
CDR3: CASSQGQGTGYTF
DNA: TGTGCCAGCAGCCAAGGACAGGGGACTGGCTACACCTTC

length: 16
J: TRBJ2-3
V: TRBV6-2/TRBV6-3
size: few
D: TRBD2
CDR3: CASSSRLAGDPDTQYF
DNA: TGTGCCAGCAGTTCCAGACTAGCGGGAGATCCAGATACGCAGTATTTT

length: 16
J: TRBJ2-3
V: TRBV7-3
size: -
D: TRBD1
CDR3: CASSRSTGGRVDTQYF
DNA: TGTGCCAGCAGCCGCTCTACAGGGGGTAGAGTAGATACGCAGTATTTT

length: 15
J: TRBJ2-1
V: TRBV7-2
size: -
D: -
CDR3: CASSLGGNTYNEQFF
DNA: TGTGCCAGCAGCTTAGGAGGGAACACCTACAATGAGCAGTTCTTC

length: 15
J: TRBJ2-3
V: TRBV5-1
size: few
D: -
CDR3: CASSPSGGRADTQYF
DNA: TGCGCCAGCAGCCCTAGTGGGGGGCGGGCAGATACGCAGTATTTT